These 31 T cell receptor beta chains share one sample of origin, sequenced in a study of shared clonotypes between healthy human individuals. TCRdb's table, derived via immunoSEQ multiplex PCR, lists solely in-frame clones and lacks some. Of 2 million to 3 million clones in the sample, 93% were seen once. Sequencing input: naive CD4+ T cells from PBMCs. Described subset: CD45RA+ positively selected. These receptors were collected from a man aged 18-30 years in good health. Some clones in this sample may be carry-over from other donors' samples.

J is TRBJ2-2 and V is TRBV11-2; D might be TRBD2 (5 bases). Trimming stripped 6 bases from V and 1 base from J, with 15 bases between. Germline lookup yields CDR1 SGHAT and CDR2 FQNNGV. The CDR3 consists of 16 residues. The CDR3: CASRFPVRGNTGELFF. The CDR3 nucleotides are TGTGCCAGCAGATTCCCGGTTCGGGGGAACACCGGGGAGCTGTTTTTT.

The rearrangement links TRBV25-1 to TRBJ2-7, with 7 bases aligning to TRBD2. CDR1 MGHDK and CDR2 SYGVNS come from the germline V gene. With 3 bases clipped from V and 6 bases from J, the junction kept 5 bases outside the gene matches. This CDR3 spans 13 amino acids. In nucleotides, the CDR3 is TGTGCCAGCAGTGAGGGAGGGTTCGGCGAGCAGTACTTC. As protein: CASSEGGFGEQYF.

This chain joins TRBV28 and TRBJ1-2; no reliable D call. The CDR3 consists of 14 residues. V was trimmed by 2 bases and J by 3 bases, leaving 10 bases between them. Germline values: CDR1 MDHEN, CDR2 SYDVKM. CDR3 in DNA: TGTGCCAGCAGTTTAATTCGGACGGACTATGGCTACACCTTC. Protein product: CASSLIRTDYGYTF.

Remarks on this clone: The junction departs from germline at one end; a sequencing error may be responsible. The CDR3 here is CASSLRREYSTDAQYF. The DNA of the CDR3 is TGTGCCAGCAGCTTGCGGCGGGAGTATAGCACAGATGCGCAGTATTTT. This chain links TRBV5-4 with TRBJ2-3, with TRBD2 matching over 7 bases. This CDR3 is built from 16 residues. The germline CDR1 and CDR2 sequences are SGHNT and YYREEE (reference sequence).

The genes are TRBV10-3 and TRBJ2-5, with 9 nucleotides matching TRBD2. V shed 3 bases and J 4 bases; nucleotides not matched to a gene: 0. From germline, CDR1 is ENHRY and CDR2 SYGVKD. The CDR3 sequence is 13 residues long. The CDR3, as DNA: TGTGCCATCAGTGAACTAGCGGGAGAGACCCAGTACTTC. It translates to CAISELAGETQYF.

Comments on this clone: This CDR3 is also generated by other DNA sequences in the sample. This chain joins TRBV18 and TRBJ1-3; possible D gene TRBD1, 6 bases. Trimming pared 4 bases from V and 4 bases from J, leaving 8 bases between. Germline assignment: CDR1 KGHSH and CDR2 LQKENI. This CDR3 spans 13 amino acids. The CDR3 reads CASSLDRGNTIYF. CDR3 DNA sequence: TGTGCCAGCTCACTCGACAGGGGAAACACCATATATTTT.

This chain connects TRBV7-9 to TRBJ2-3; TRBD2 matches 8 bases. The germline V gene encodes CDR1 SEHNR and CDR2 FQNEAQ (reference sequence). With V trimmed by 5 bases and J by 4 bases, 20 bases remained unmatched. CDR3 length equals 19 residues. CDR3 sequence: CASSLPEMAGGRWADTQYF. The CDR3, as DNA: TGTGCCAGCAGCCTACCTGAGATGGCTGGCGGGAGGTGGGCAGATACGCAGTATTTT.

This clone was counted a single time. The rearrangement joins TRBV5-4 to TRBJ1-2, with D possibly being TRBD1 (5 bases). The V gene's germline CDR1 is SGHNT and CDR2 YYREEE (reference sequence). This CDR3 has 11 amino acids. With 7 bases removed from V and 6 bases from J, the gap between germline ends came to 10 bases. CDR3 residues: CASGGSHGYTF. CDR3 DNA sequence: TGTGCCAGCGGGGGTTCTCATGGCTACACCTTC. The whole variable domain, filled in from reference TRBV5-4 and TRBJ1-2, reads ETGVTQSPTHLIKTRGQQVTLRCSSQSGHNTVSWYQQALGQGPQFIFQYYREEENGRGNFPPRFSGLQFPNYSSELNVNALELDDSALYLCASGGSHGYTFGSGTRLTVV.

The chain employs TRBV19 and TRBJ2-7; D unclear. V was clipped by 1 base and J by 3 bases, with 10 bases between them. The germline CDR1 and CDR2 sequences are LNHDA and SQIVND (reference sequence). This CDR3 is built from 14 residues. Here the CDR3 reads CASSIVLGVYEQYF. CDR3 DNA sequence: TGTGCCAGTAGTATAGTCCTAGGAGTCTACGAGCAGTACTTC.

The rearrangement links TRBV6-4 to TRBJ1-3; D possibly corresponds to TRBD1 (5 bases). CDR1 and CDR2 (germline): MRHNA, SNTAGT. V shed 6 bases and J shed 2 bases, with 11 bases lying between them. The length of the CDR3 is 14 residues. CDR3 amino acids: CASSSQGPGNTIYF. CDR3 sequence (DNA): TGTGCCAGCAGCAGCCAGGGTCCTGGAAACACCATATATTTT.

This clone was seen a handful of times. The V call is TRBV5-1, the J call TRBJ1-5, with a tentative D call TRBD1 (6 bases). This CDR3 contains 14 residues. The germline V gene has CDR1 SGHRS and CDR2 YFSETQ. Trimming shortened V by 5 bases and J by 3 bases, and 12 bases separated the two germline ends. The CDR3 DNA is TGCGCCAGCAGTTTCACAGGGCTCAATCAGCCCCAGCATTTT. Translation: CASSFTGLNQPQHF.

J is TRBJ2-7 and V is TRBV7-2, with TRBD1 matching 7 bases. There are 15 residues in the CDR3. The germline gives CDR1 SGHTA, CDR2 FQGNSA. V gave up 7 bases and J gave up 3 bases; unmatched junction bases: 12. CDR3 DNA: TGTGCCAGCACTCGAGACGGCAGGGGGAGCTACGAGCAGTACTTC. It translates to CASTRDGRGSYEQYF.

The chain couples TRBV28 to TRBJ1-1; no clear D gene. Per germline, CDR1 MDHEN and CDR2 SYDVKM. V lost 3 bases, J lost 1 base, and 15 bases lay in between. The CDR3 totals 16 residues. CDR3: CASSLGGSPRNTEAFF. CDR3 DNA sequence: TGTGCCAGCAGTTTGGGCGGGAGCCCGAGGAACACTGAAGCTTTCTTT.

The chain has TRBV28 and TRBJ1-4, with 7 bases fitting TRBD1. CDR3 length equals 14 residues. V gave up 5 bases and J gave up 8 bases; unmatched junction bases: 8. Germline CDR1 reads MDHEN; CDR2 reads SYDVKM. The CDR3, as DNA: TGTGCCAGCAGTATCCGGGACAGCTACGAAAAACTGTTTTTT. It specifies CASSIRDSYEKLFF.

As concerns this clone: The same CDR3 arises from other DNA sequences in this sample as well. This chain links TRBV28 with TRBJ2-1; D uncertain. Trimming cost V 4 bases and J 1 base, with 8 bases left between them. CDR3 size: 14 residues. The germline CDR1 and CDR2 sequences are MDHEN and SYDVKM. The DNA of the CDR3 is TGTGCCAGCAGTTCCGGTGGGTCCTACAATGAGCAGTTCTTC. Translated: CASSSGGSYNEQFF.

The chain combines TRBV6-5 with TRBJ2-7; D remains ambiguous. The germline CDR1 and CDR2 sequences are MNHEY and SVGAGI. Between the trimmed V and J ends, which lost 0 bases and 4 bases, there was a span of 13 bases. The CDR3 runs 15 residues. The CDR3 region is CASSYSSSKPYEQYF. CDR3 in DNA: TGTGCCAGCAGTTACTCGTCCTCGAAACCTTACGAGCAGTACTTC.

The chain links TRBV30 to TRBJ2-3; 8 bases line up with TRBD2. Germline values: CDR1 GTSNPN, CDR2 SVGIG (reference sequence). The trim removed 2 bases at V and 3 bases at J, leaving 7 bases unmatched. CDR3 size: 15 residues. The CDR3 nucleotides read TGTGCCTGGAGTTTGCGGAGCGGGAGTACAGATACGCAGTATTTT. This translates into CAWSLRSGSTDTQYF. Full variable domain (outside the CDR3, taken from reference TRBV30 and TRBJ2-3): SQTIHQWPATLVQPVGSPLSLECTVEGTSNPNLYWYRQAAGRGLQLLFYSVGIGQISSEVPQNLSASRPQDRQFILSSKKLLLSDSGFYLCAWSLRSGSTDTQYFGPGTRLTVL.

The V gene is TRBV9, the J gene TRBJ2-1; 13 bases match TRBD2. The junction had 7 bases not matched to a gene; V was cut back by 0 bases and J by 7 bases. Germline CDR1 SGDLS, CDR2 YYNGEE. The length of the CDR3 is 17 residues. DNA of the CDR3: TGTGCCAGCAGCGTAGGGACTAGCGGGAGAGTACAGAATGAGCAGTTCTTC. Translated: CASSVGTSGRVQNEQFF.

The genes are TRBV28 and TRBJ1-4, with a tentative D call TRBD1 (5 bases). This CDR3 is built from 19 residues. Trimming shortened V by 5 bases and J by 5 bases, and 27 bases separated the two germline ends. Germline V gene lookup returns CDR1 MDHEN and CDR2 SYDVKM. CDR3 coding DNA: TGTGCCAGCAGTGGAACCGATAATGATTCTGGGGCAAGAAATGAAAAACTGTTTTTT. Protein product: CASSGTDNDSGARNEKLFF.

The chain joins TRBV28 to TRBJ2-2; TRBD1 might be the D (6 bases). The CDR3 runs to 15 residues. The V gene's germline CDR1 is MDHEN and CDR2 SYDVKM. V was clipped by 6 bases and J by 1 base, with 12 bases between them. This CDR3 reads CASRAWTVNTGELFF. The CDR3 DNA is TGTGCCAGCAGGGCTTGGACAGTGAACACCGGGGAGCTGTTTTTT.

The chain uses TRBV5-1 and TRBJ2-1, with D perhaps matching TRBD1 or TRBD2 (5 bases each). Germline CDR1 is SGHRS and CDR2 is YFSETQ. The CDR3 loop spans 16 amino acids. The V and J ends lost 2 bases and 0 bases respectively, with 12 bases between them. CDR3 bases: TGCGCCAGCAGCTTTGGAACGGGACCCTCCTACAATGAGCAGTTCTTC. It is translated as CASSFGTGPSYNEQFF.

The genes are TRBV25-1 and TRBJ2-7; 7 bases match TRBD1. Trimming cost V 8 bases and J 3 bases; bases outside gene matches: 10. CDR1 is MGHDK, CDR2 SYGVNS, per germline. The CDR3 is made up of 14 amino acids. For the CDR3, the DNA is TGTGCCAGCCAGATGCGGACAGGCGACTACGAGCAGTACTTC. This codes for CASQMRTGDYEQYF.

The chain recombines TRBV28 with TRBJ2-6; a weak D match, TRBD2 (7 bases). The CDR3 runs to 15 residues. The germline CDR1 and CDR2 sequences are MDHEN and SYDVKM. V was trimmed by 11 bases and J by 0 bases, leaving 14 bases between them. The CDR3 spells CAGGDTRSGANVLTF. The CDR3 nucleotides are TGTGCCGGGGGGGACACCCGCTCTGGGGCCAACGTCCTGACTTTC. Combining the CDR3 with reference TRBV28 and TRBJ2-6 gives the whole variable domain DVKVTQSSRYLVKRTGEKVFLECVQDMDHENMFWYRQDPGLGLRLIYFSYDVKMKEKGDIPEGYSVSREKKERFSLILESASTNQTSMYLCAGGDTRSGANVLTFGAGSRLTVL.

The rearrangement joins TRBV6-1 to TRBJ1-2; D gene uncertain. Germline values: CDR1 MNHNS, CDR2 SASEGT. CDR3 length: 16 residues. The V end was cut by 4 bases, the J end by 0 bases, with 15 bases between. In DNA, the CDR3 is TGTGCCAGCAGTGGACGCTGGGGTACAGCTAACTATGGCTACACCTTC. It yields the protein CASSGRWGTANYGYTF.

The rearrangement uses TRBV7-6 and TRBJ2-2, with D possibly being TRBD2 (5 bases). There are 14 residues in the CDR3. CDR1 SGHVS and CDR2 FNYEAQ come from the germline V gene. Trimming pared 2 bases from V and 3 bases from J, leaving 7 bases between. The CDR3 is CASSLTRHTGELFF. Written as DNA, the CDR3 is TGTGCCAGCAGCTTAACTAGACACACCGGGGAGCTGTTTTTT.

The chain links TRBV28 to TRBJ1-2; 12 bases line up with TRBD1. The CDR3 extends over 16 amino acids. From germline, CDR1 is MDHEN and CDR2 SYDVKM. With V trimmed by 4 bases and J by 5 bases, 8 bases remained unmatched. DNA for the CDR3: TGTGCCAGCAGTTCGCCGGGACAGGGGGCCGAATATGGCTACACCTTC. Its translation: CASSSPGQGAEYGYTF.

The rearrangement uses TRBV2 and TRBJ2-5; D unresolved. V was cut by 8 bases and J by 5 bases, with 9 bases left in between. Per the germline V gene, CDR1 is SNHLY and CDR2 is FYNNEI. CDR3 length equals 11 residues. CDR3 in amino acids: CASLSSETQYF. CDR3 DNA sequence: TGTGCCAGCTTGTCATCGGAGACCCAGTACTTC.

Notes on this clone: Other DNA variants within this sample encode the same CDR3. The chain has TRBV19 and TRBJ1-1, with D maybe TRBD1 (5 bases). Between the trimmed V and J ends, which lost 3 bases and 1 base, there was a span of 6 bases. The germline V gene encodes CDR1 LNHDA and CDR2 SQIVND (reference sequence). The CDR3 extends over 13 amino acids. CDR3 bases: TGTGCCAGTAGTATTACAGGGAACACTGAAGCTTTCTTT. It is translated as CASSITGNTEAFF.

This rearrangement joins TRBV28 to TRBJ2-7; the match to TRBD2 covers 8 bases. Germline V lookup: CDR1 MDHEN, CDR2 SYDVKM. There are 15 residues in the CDR3. After removal of 5 bases from V and 5 bases from J, the junction contained 11 bases not matched to a gene. CDR3 in amino acids: CASSPAGGRLHEQYF. The CDR3 region has the DNA TGTGCCAGCAGTCCCGCGGGGGGAAGGCTTCACGAGCAGTACTTC.

The V gene is TRBV18, the J gene TRBJ1-5; TRBD1 agrees at 7 bases. The ends lost 2 bases at V and 5 bases at J; junction bases unmatched: 3. The CDR3 totals 14 residues. Germline CDR1 KGHSH, CDR2 LQKENI. The CDR3 DNA reads as TGTGCCAGCTCACCAGGACAGGAATATCAGCCCCAGCATTTT. Its translation: CASSPGQEYQPQHF.

The chain recombines TRBV28 with TRBJ2-3, with TRBD2 matching over 10 bases. The CDR3 runs 14 residues. V was clipped by 9 bases and J by 2 bases; unmatched bases: 5. The germline gives CDR1 MDHEN, CDR2 SYDVKM. The CDR3 here is CASISGRPTDTQYF. The DNA of the CDR3 is TGTGCCAGTATTAGCGGGAGGCCCACAGATACGCAGTATTTT.